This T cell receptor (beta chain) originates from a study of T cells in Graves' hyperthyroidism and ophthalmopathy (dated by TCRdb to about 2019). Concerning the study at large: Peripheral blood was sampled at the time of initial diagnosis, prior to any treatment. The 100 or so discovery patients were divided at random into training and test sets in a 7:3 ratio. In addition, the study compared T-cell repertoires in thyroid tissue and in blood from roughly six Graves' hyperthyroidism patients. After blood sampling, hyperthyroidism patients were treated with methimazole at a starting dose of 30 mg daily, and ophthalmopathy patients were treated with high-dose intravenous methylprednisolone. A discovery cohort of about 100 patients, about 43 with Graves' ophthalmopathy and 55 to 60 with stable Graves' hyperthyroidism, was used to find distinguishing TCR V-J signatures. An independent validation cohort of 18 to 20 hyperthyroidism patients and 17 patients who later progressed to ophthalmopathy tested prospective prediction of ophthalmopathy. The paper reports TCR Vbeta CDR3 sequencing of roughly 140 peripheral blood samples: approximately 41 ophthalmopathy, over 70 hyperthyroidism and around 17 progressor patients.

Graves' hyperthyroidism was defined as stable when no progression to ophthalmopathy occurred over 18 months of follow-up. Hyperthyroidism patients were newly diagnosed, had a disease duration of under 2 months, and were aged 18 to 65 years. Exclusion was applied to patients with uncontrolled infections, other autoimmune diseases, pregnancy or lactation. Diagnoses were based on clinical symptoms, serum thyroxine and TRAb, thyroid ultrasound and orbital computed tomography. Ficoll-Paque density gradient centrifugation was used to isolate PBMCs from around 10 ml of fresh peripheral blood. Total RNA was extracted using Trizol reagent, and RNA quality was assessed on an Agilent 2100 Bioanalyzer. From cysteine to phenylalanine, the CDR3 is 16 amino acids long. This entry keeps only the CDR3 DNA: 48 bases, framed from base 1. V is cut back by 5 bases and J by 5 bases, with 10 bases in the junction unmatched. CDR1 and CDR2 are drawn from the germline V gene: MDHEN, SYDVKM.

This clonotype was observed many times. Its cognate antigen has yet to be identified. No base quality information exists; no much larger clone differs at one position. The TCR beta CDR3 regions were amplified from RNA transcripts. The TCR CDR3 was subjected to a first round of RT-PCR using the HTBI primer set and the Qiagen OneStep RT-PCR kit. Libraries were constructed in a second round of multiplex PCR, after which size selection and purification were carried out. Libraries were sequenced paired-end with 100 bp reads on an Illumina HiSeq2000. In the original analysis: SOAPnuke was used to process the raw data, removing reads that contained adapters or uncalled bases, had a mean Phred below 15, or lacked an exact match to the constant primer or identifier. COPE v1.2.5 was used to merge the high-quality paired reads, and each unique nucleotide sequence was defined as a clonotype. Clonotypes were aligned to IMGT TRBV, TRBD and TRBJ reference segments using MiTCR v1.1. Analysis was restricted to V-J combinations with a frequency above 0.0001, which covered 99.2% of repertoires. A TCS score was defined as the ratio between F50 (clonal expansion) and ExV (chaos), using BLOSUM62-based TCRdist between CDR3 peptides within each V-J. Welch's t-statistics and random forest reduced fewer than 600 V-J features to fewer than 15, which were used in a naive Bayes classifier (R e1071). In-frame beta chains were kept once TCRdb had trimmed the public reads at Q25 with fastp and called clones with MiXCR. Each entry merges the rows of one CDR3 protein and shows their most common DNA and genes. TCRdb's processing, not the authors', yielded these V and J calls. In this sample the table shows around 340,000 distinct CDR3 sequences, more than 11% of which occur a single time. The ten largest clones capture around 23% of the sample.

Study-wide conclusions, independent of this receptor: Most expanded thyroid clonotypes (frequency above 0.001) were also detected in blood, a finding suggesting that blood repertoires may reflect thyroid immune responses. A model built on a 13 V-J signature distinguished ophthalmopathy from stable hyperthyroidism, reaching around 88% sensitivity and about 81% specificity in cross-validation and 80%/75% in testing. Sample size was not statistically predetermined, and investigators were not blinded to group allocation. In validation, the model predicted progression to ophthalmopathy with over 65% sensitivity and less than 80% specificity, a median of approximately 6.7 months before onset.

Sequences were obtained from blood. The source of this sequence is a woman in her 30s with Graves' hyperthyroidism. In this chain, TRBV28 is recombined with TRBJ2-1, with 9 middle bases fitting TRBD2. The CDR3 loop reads CASSPLSPSGNNEQFF. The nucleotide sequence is TGTGCCAGCAGTCCCCTCTCCCCTAGCGGGAACAATGAGCAGTTCTTC.